Each of the 32 T cell receptor beta chains below was sequenced from the same sample in a study of blood T cells in healthy people across ages. Alongside a J-beta primer mix, a sample-barcoded 5' primer served in a second PCR lasting about 6 to 11 cycles. TCRdb fed the 5' RACE reads into MiXCR, producing one record per CDR3 protein. The sample carries some 560,000 distinct CDR3 sequences, roughly a quarter recorded once. In addition, the sample was reused for a study of T cells of mothers and their children.

The sequencing sample was made of blood. These receptors all stem from a boy aged 2 to 10 in good health.

The rearrangement uses TRBV29-1 and TRBJ2-5; possibly TRBD2 for D (6 bases). The J call may not be correct, given that the DNA end is closer to TRBJ2-7. The CDR3 is 13 amino acids. Per germline, CDR1 SQVTM and CDR2 ANQGSEA. CDR3 amino acids: CSVGGLHSYEQYF. For the CDR3, the DNA is TGCAGCGTTGGGGGACTGCACTCCTACGAGCAGTACTTC.

This chain uses TRBV6-6 with TRBJ2-1, with D perhaps matching TRBD2 (6 bases). The V gene lost 2 bases and the J gene lost 0 bases, with 11 bases spanning the gap. The CDR3 runs 16 residues. CDR1 and CDR2 (germline): MNHNY, SVGAGI (reference sequence). The chain's CDR3 is CASSYRAGLSYNEQFF. Written as DNA, the CDR3 is TGTGCCAGCAGTTACCGGGCGGGGCTCTCCTACAATGAGCAGTTCTTC.

This clonotype was seen a handful of times. CDR3 region: CASSYNRVATEAFF. In DNA, the CDR3 is TGTGCCAGCAGTTACAACAGGGTGGCCACTGAAGCTTTCTTT. The gene calls are TRBV6-6 and TRBJ1-1; D is perhaps TRBD1 (6 bases). Trimming shortened V by 2 bases and J by 4 bases, and 11 bases separated the two germline ends. The germline gives CDR1 MNHNY, CDR2 SVGAGI (reference sequence). This CDR3 has 14 residues.

As regards this clonotype: One junction end does not reproduce the germline sequence, and a read error may be involved. V and J are TRBV6-1 and TRBJ2-5, with TRBD2 matching over 7 bases. CDR3 length equals 13 residues. The germline gives CDR1 MNHNS, CDR2 SASEGT. This CDR3 reads CASREAGQETQYF. The CDR3 bases are TGTGCCAGCAGGGAAGCGGGGCAAGAGACCCAGTACTTC.

Notes on this clonotype: Mismatch with germline at one junction end may stem from a read error. The chain employs TRBV5-1 and TRBJ2-5; the D gene is possibly TRBD1 (6 bases). The CDR3 contains 13 residues. Germline assignment: CDR1 SGHRS and CDR2 YFSETQ. CDR3 sequence (DNA): TGCGCCAGCAGATTGGACAGCCAAGAGACCCAGTACTTC. Translated, it gives CASRLDSQETQYF.

The genes are TRBV6-1 and TRBJ2-5; tentative D call: TRBD1 (6 bases). The V gene's germline CDR1 is MNHNS and CDR2 SASEGT. This CDR3 is 14 amino acids long. CDR3 bases: TGTACCATCGGCGGACAGTGGTTCCAAGAGACCCAGTACTTC. This gives the protein CTIGGQWFQETQYF.

This chain links TRBV27 with TRBJ2-5; D ambiguous. The CDR3 has 14 amino acids. The germline gives CDR1 MNHEY, CDR2 SMNVEV (reference sequence). V lost 7 bases and J 2 bases, leaving 14 bases between the germline ends. This chain's CDR3 is CASTDRLDQETQYF. The CDR3 DNA reads as TGTGCCAGCACGGACCGCCTCGATCAAGAGACCCAGTACTTC.

At least ten counts were recorded for this clonotype. The chain couples TRBV30 to TRBJ1-3, with D hard to call. V was pared by 3 bases and J by 5 bases, with 8 bases between. Germline V CDR1 and CDR2: GTSNPN, SVGIG (reference sequence). The CDR3 is made up of 12 amino acids. CDR3 in DNA: TGTGCCTGGAGCGAAAAGCGAAACACCATATATTTT. Protein product: CAWSEKRNTIYF.

This clonotype appeared a few times. This chain joins TRBV27 and TRBJ2-5; no definite D call. The DNA end is more similar to TRBJ2-7, so the J call may be wrong. The CDR3 length is 16 residues. Germline V gives CDR1 MNHEY, CDR2 SMNVEV (reference sequence). CDR3 amino acids: CASSLESQEPTYEQYF. CDR3 DNA sequence: TGTGCCAGCAGTTTAGAAAGCCAGGAGCCCACCTACGAGCAGTACTTC.

The chain joins TRBV6-6 to TRBJ1-2, with 8 bases that match TRBD1. V shed 6 bases and J 4 bases; nucleotides not matched to a gene: 10. The CDR3 consists of 15 residues. Germline loops: CDR1 MNHNY, CDR2 SVGAGI (reference sequence). The CDR3 DNA is TGTGCCAGCAGAGAACGGACAGGGCACGGCTATGGCTACACCTTC. Its protein product is CASRERTGHGYGYTF.

V and J are TRBV20-1 and TRBJ2-5; 8 bases are a match to TRBD2. CDR1 and CDR2 from the germline V gene are DFQATT and SNEGSKA (reference sequence). The trim removed 0 bases at V and 5 bases at J, leaving 8 bases unmatched. CDR3 length: 15 residues. The CDR3 DNA follows: TGCAGTGCTAGAGAGCGAGCGGGAGTGGGGGAGACCCAGTACTTC. This gives the protein CSARERAGVGETQYF.

The V call is TRBV7-2, the J call TRBJ2-5; tentative D call: TRBD2 (5 bases). Germline CDR1 reads SGHTA; CDR2 reads FQGNSA. The ends were cut back, 5 bases at V and 9 bases at J, with 16 bases in the middle. This CDR3 has 13 amino acids. The CDR3 bases are TGTGCCAGCAGCCCCGGGATTCTAGCCCCCCAGTACTTC. Amino acids: CASSPGILAPQYF.

J is TRBJ2-1 and V is TRBV29-1; 8 bases align to TRBD2. Germline-derived CDR1 and CDR2 are SQVTM and ANQGSEA. This CDR3 contains 13 residues. V lost 2 bases and J lost 7; bases outside the gene matches: 4. CDR3 DNA: TGCAGCGTTGAAAGGCGGGAGGCGAATGAGCAGTTCTTC. Translating gives CSVERREANEQFF.

This clonotype was observed a handful of times. This chain joins TRBV29-1 and TRBJ2-4; 7 bases agree with TRBD1. CDR1 and CDR2 from the germline V gene are SQVTM and ANQGSEA. With 6 bases clipped from V and 6 bases from J, the junction kept 8 bases outside the gene matches. The CDR3 length is 13 residues. This chain's CDR3 is CSVYGTAGNIQYF. The DNA of the CDR3 is TGCAGCGTGTATGGGACAGCTGGAAACATTCAGTACTTC.

The V gene is TRBV3-1, the J gene TRBJ2-2; D is undetermined. The CDR3 covers 14 residues. CDR1 and CDR2 from the germline V gene are LGHDT and YNNKEL (reference sequence). V was trimmed by 2 bases and J by 0 bases, leaving 4 bases between them. As DNA, the CDR3 is TGTGCCAGCAGCCAAAGACCGAACACCGGGGAGCTGTTTTTT. This encodes CASSQRPNTGELFF.

This clonotype came up a few times. The chain is built from TRBV6-6 and TRBJ2-6; unclear D gene. Germline values: CDR1 MNHNY, CDR2 SVGAGI (reference sequence). This CDR3 is 11 amino acids long. The germline V and J ends were trimmed by 11 bases and 4 bases, with 6 bases remaining between them. CDR3 sequence: CAAKGANVLTF. Here the CDR3 DNA reads TGTGCCGCCAAGGGGGCCAACGTCCTGACTTTC.

The chain combines TRBV30 with TRBJ2-2; D unresolved. The V gene lost 2 bases and the J gene lost 11 bases, with 9 bases spanning the gap. This CDR3 comprises 11 residues. Germline V gives CDR1 GTSNPN, CDR2 SVGIG (reference sequence). CDR3 bases: TGTGCCTGGAGTTCCGACCTCGAGCTGTTTTTT. Translation gives CAWSSDLELFF.

This clonotype was observed a few times. The chain joins TRBV19 to TRBJ1-2, with no clear D. Germline CDR1 LNHDA, CDR2 SQIVND (reference sequence). The CDR3 has 14 residues. The V and J ends lost 3 bases and 2 bases respectively, with 10 bases between them. The CDR3 loop is CASSIGPVNYGYTF. CDR3 nucleotides: TGTGCCAGTAGTATTGGGCCAGTCAACTATGGCTACACCTTC.

The J gene is TRBJ2-2, the V gene TRBV25-1; perhaps TRBD1 as D (6 bases). This CDR3 has 14 residues. Looked up from germline, CDR1 is MGHDK and CDR2 is SYGVNS. V gave up 5 bases and J gave up 0 bases, with 7 bases separating them. CDR3 amino acids: CASSTGTNTGELFF. The CDR3 DNA sequence: TGTGCCAGCAGTACAGGGACGAACACCGGGGAGCTGTTTTTT.

The rearrangement uses TRBV19 and TRBJ2-5, with TRBD1 matching 7 bases. V dropped 5 bases and J dropped 1; count of bases not matched to a gene: 10. Germline V CDR1 and CDR2: LNHDA, SQIVND (reference sequence). CDR3 length: 16 amino acids. The CDR3 is CASSGPPGQTQETQYF. The CDR3 DNA sequence: TGTGCCAGTAGTGGACCCCCGGGACAGACCCAAGAGACCCAGTACTTC.

In this sample, this clonotype turned up a few times. The rearrangement uses TRBV5-1 and TRBJ2-7; no definite D call. This CDR3 is built from 14 residues. The V end lost 1 base, the J end lost 3 bases, and 11 bases lay between the germline ends. Germline lookup yields CDR1 SGHRS and CDR2 YFSETQ. The CDR3 reads CASSLSTGNYEQYF. CDR3 DNA sequence: TGCGCCAGCAGCTTGTCTACCGGCAACTACGAGCAGTACTTC.

This clonotype was observed a handful of times. The rearrangement uses TRBV20-1 and TRBJ2-1; possibly TRBD2 for D (6 bases). V lost 3 bases and J lost 1, with 13 bases in between. This CDR3 region has 15 residues. Germline V gene lookup returns CDR1 DFQATT and CDR2 SNEGSKA (reference sequence). The CDR3 nucleotides read TGCAGTGCTAGGCTAGGGACTGGTTCCTACAATGAGCAGTTCTTC. As protein: CSARLGTGSYNEQFF.

J is TRBJ2-3 and V is TRBV6-5; 7 bases agree with TRBD2. V shed 2 bases, J shed 6 bases, and the junction held 5 bases outside the gene matches. CDR3 length: 14 residues. The germline V gene has CDR1 MNHEY and CDR2 SVGAGI. CDR3 in DNA: TGTGCCAGCAGTTACGCCGCGGGGGTGGATACGCAGTATTTT. It specifies CASSYAAGVDTQYF.

This clonotype has just a few counts. The chain is built from TRBV7-8 and TRBJ1-1; D is uncertain. The CDR3 has 12 amino acids. V lost 5 bases and J 12 bases, leaving 16 bases between the germline ends. Per the germline V gene, CDR1 is SGHVS and CDR2 is FQNEAQ. The CDR3, as DNA: TGTGCCAGCAGCACCTCCGGGATTAAGCCTTTCTTT. It specifies CASSTSGIKPFF.

A few counts support this clonotype. The chain carries TRBV12-3 or TRBV12-4 and TRBJ2-1, with 12 bases fitting TRBD2. This CDR3 region has 16 residues. Unmatched junction bases numbered 7, after V lost 5 bases and J lost 5 bases. CDR3 protein: CASSIASGGANNEQFF. The CDR3, as DNA: TGTGCCAGCAGTATTGCTAGCGGGGGGGCGAACAATGAGCAGTTCTTC.

The chain is built from TRBV15 and TRBJ2-1, with D unresolved. The CDR3 loop spans 15 amino acids. V lost 0 bases and J 6 bases, leaving 12 bases between the germline ends. Per the germline V gene, CDR1 is LNHNV and CDR2 is YYDKDF (reference sequence). CDR3 protein: CATSRDLGPANEQFF. CDR3 sequence (DNA): TGTGCCACCAGCAGAGATTTAGGACCAGCCAATGAGCAGTTCTTC. Together with reference TRBV15 and TRBJ2-1, the CDR3 gives the full variable domain: DAMVIQNPRYQVTQFGKPVTLSCSQTLNHNVMYWYQQKSSQAPKLLFHYYDKDFNNEADTPDNFQSRRPNTSFCFLDIRSPGLGDTAMYLCATSRDLGPANEQFFGPGTRLTVL.

The chain uses TRBV29-1 and TRBJ2-7; the D gene is possibly TRBD1 (5 bases). CDR3 length equals 14 residues. From germline, CDR1 is SQVTM and CDR2 ANQGSEA. Trimming left V 1 base short and J 0 bases short, with 10 bases between. The CDR3 nucleotides are TGCAGCGTTGAAGGGGGCGAGAGCTCCTACGAGCAGTACTTC. The encoded protein is CSVEGGESSYEQYF.

This clonotype was found a few times. This chain connects TRBV5-6 to TRBJ2-5, with D unresolved. The V end lost 0 bases, the J end lost 4 bases, and 16 bases lay between the germline ends. Per the germline V gene, CDR1 is SGHDT and CDR2 is YYEEEE. The CDR3 has 16 amino acids. CDR3 region: CASSLGWKKGPETQYF. The DNA for the CDR3 is TGTGCCAGCAGCTTGGGTTGGAAAAAAGGACCAGAGACCCAGTACTTC. Together with reference TRBV5-6 and TRBJ2-5, the CDR3 gives the full variable domain: DAGVTQSPTHLIKTRGQQVTLRCSPKSGHDTVSWYQQALGQGPQFIFQYYEEEERQRGNFPDRFSGHQFPNYSSELNVNALLLGDSALYLCASSLGWKKGPETQYFGPGTRLLVL.

J is TRBJ1-2 and V is TRBV29-1; tentative D call: TRBD1 (5 bases). The CDR3 extends over 13 amino acids. Germline V gives CDR1 SQVTM, CDR2 ANQGSEA. Trimming took 0 bases from V and 8 from J, leaving 13 bases between them. CDR3 sequence (DNA): TGCAGCGTTGAAGAAGGGGACCCATGGGGCTACACCTTC. Translation: CSVEEGDPWGYTF.

In this sample, this clonotype turned up a few times. The junction differs from germline at one of its ends, possibly a read error. This sequence joins TRBV7-9 and TRBJ2-1; tentatively, D is TRBD1 or TRBD2 (5 bases each). CDR1 is SEHNR and CDR2 is FQNEAQ in the germline V gene (reference sequence). The CDR3 runs 13 residues. The CDR3 here is CASSLAQGLGEYF. For the CDR3, the DNA is TGTGCCAGCAGCTTAGCCCAGGGCCTGGGGGAGTACTTC.

V usage is TRBV20-1 and J usage is TRBJ2-5; tentative D call: TRBD2 (6 bases). CDR1 is DFQATT and CDR2 is SNEGSKA in the germline V gene (reference sequence). The V end was cut by 2 bases, the J end by 5 bases, with 15 bases between. This CDR3 has 14 amino acids. CDR3 sequence: CSARFSSVRETQYF. CDR3 coding DNA: TGCAGTGCTAGATTCTCTAGCGTGCGTGAGACCCAGTACTTC.

This clonotype has more than one count but fewer than ten. V usage is TRBV5-1 and J usage is TRBJ2-7; D might be TRBD1 (5 bases). Germline lookup yields CDR1 SGHRS and CDR2 YFSETQ. The CDR3 totals 15 residues. With 0 bases removed from V and 4 bases from J, the gap between germline ends came to 14 bases. The CDR3 region is CASSLALQGGYEQYF. The CDR3 DNA reads TGCGCCAGCAGCTTGGCCTTGCAGGGTGGGTACGAGCAGTACTTC.